The T cell receptor (beta chain) under discussion was sequenced for a study of blood T cells in healthy people across ages. This clonotype showed up just a few times. Antigen: not known. With a J-beta primer mix and a sample-barcoded 5' primer, a second PCR ran about 6 to 11 cycles. Every cDNA molecule carried a tag from a template-switch adaptor bearing 12 random nucleotides. One entry per CDR3 protein results from TCRdb running MiXCR on the 5' RACE reads. The sample yields roughly 1,500,000 distinct CDR3 sequences, roughly 40% seen once. Study observations and caveats: TCR beta diversity, measured per million T cells, fell in a roughly linear way with age.

The length of the CDR3 is 15 residues. Unmatched junction bases numbered 8, after V lost 6 bases and J lost 0 bases. The germline V gene has CDR1 DFQATT and CDR2 SNEGSKA (reference sequence). This TCR was sampled from a young woman in good health. The V call is TRBV20-1, the J call TRBJ2-5; 9 bases fit TRBD2. The sequenced sample consisted of blood. As DNA, the CDR3 is TGCAGTGCGGAATGGAGCGGGAGGTACCAAGAGACCCAGTACTTC. It specifies CSAEWSGRYQETQYF.